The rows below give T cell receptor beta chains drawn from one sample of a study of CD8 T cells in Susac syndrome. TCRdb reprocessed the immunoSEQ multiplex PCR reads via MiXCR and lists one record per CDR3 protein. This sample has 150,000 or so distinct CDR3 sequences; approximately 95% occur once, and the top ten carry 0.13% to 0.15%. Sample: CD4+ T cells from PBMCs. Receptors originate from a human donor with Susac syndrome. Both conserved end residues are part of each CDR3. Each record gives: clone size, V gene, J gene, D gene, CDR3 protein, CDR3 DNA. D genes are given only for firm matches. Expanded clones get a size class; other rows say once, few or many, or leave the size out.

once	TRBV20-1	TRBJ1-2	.	CSASGPLNYGYTF	TGCAGTGCGAGCGGTCCCTTAAACTATGGCTACACCTTC
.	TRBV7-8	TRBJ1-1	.	CASQLRHNDDTEAFF	TGTGCCAGCCAGTTAAGACACAACGATGACACTGAAGCTTTCTTT
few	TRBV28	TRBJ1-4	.	CASSLGPNEKLFF	TGTGCCAGCAGCCTGGGCCCCAATGAAAAACTGTTTTTT
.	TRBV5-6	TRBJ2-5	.	CASSLAVADTQYF	TGTGCCAGCAGCTTGGCGGTGGCGGACACCCAGTACTTC
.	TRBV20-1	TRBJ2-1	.	CSARDLGGPGYNEQFF	TGCAGTGCTAGAGATCTTGGGGGTCCGGGGTACAATGAGCAGTTCTTC
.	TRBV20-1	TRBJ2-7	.	CSARDLRGQTYEQYF	TGCAGTGCTAGAGATCTAAGGGGACAAACCTACGAGCAGTACTTC
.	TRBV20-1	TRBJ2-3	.	CSASLGPSTDTQYF	TGCAGTGCTAGCCTGGGACCTAGCACAGATACGCAGTATTTT
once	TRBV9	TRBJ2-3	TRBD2	CASSVVGGPYAGGITDTQYF	TGTGCCAGCAGCGTAGTGGGGGGACCGTACGCGGGAGGTATTACAGATACGCAGTATTTT
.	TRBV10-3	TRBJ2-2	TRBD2	CAISSGATGELFF	TGTGCCATCTCGAGCGGGGCCACCGGGGAGCTGTTTTTT
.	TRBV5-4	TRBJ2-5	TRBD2	CASSLDGTSGAGKTQYF	TGTGCCAGCAGCTTGGACGGGACTAGCGGAGCCGGGAAGACCCAGTACTTC
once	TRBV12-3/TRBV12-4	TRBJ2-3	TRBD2	CASSGRLAGGADTQYF	TGTGCCAGCAGTGGCAGACTAGCGGGGGGAGCTGATACGCAGTATTTT